One TCR beta chain is described in this entry. This CDR3 has 14 amino acids. Germline V CDR1 and CDR2: LNHNV, YYDKDF (reference sequence). V was clipped by 1 base and J by 7 bases, with 10 bases between them. The data derive from a study of control samples from healthy donors and cancer patients. The assay was immunoSEQ multiplex PCR, and TCRdb's table has in-frame clones only and misses some. Here the sample spans some 140,000 clones, roughly 92% being singletons. The clonotype was recovered from a young man in good health. The rearrangement links TRBV15 to TRBJ1-4; tentatively, D is TRBD1 (5 bases). The material sequenced was blood. This CDR3 is CATSRGQLGEKLFF. Written as DNA, the CDR3 is TGTGCCACCAGCAGAGGACAGTTAGGTGAAAAACTGTTTTTT.